A selection of T cell receptor beta chains follows, all from one sample in a study of blood T cell repertoires in COVID-19. The table came from immunoSEQ multiplex PCR; TCRdb's copy has only in-frame clones and leaves some out. Here the sample spans a few hundred thousand clones, 85% to 90% being singletons. What was sequenced was PBMCs or T cells enriched from blood (not recorded which). These receptors all come from a woman aged 50 to 60 who had been exposed to COVID-19. Each CDR3 is given with its conserved first and last residue. The D gene is left open where the match is weak. Clone size is stated in some rows and not others, as once, few, many or a class when expanded.

TRBV29-1,-,TRBD2,TRBJ2-3,CSVVLAGGGTDTQYF,TGCAGCGTTGTTCTAGCGGGGGGTGGCACAGATACGCAGTATTTT
TRBV6-4,-,TRBD2,TRBJ2-3,CASSDERGGLWDTQYF,TGTGCCAGCAGTGACGAGCGGGGGGGGTTATGGGATACGCAGTATTTT
TRBV10-3,-,-,TRBJ1-5,CAIRDSRDEPQHF,TGTGCCATCAGGGACAGCCGGGATGAGCCCCAGCATTTT
TRBV27,-,TRBD1,TRBJ2-6,CASSGTGQRLSGANVLTF,TGTGCCAGCAGTGGGACAGGACAACGCCTCTCTGGGGCCAACGTCCTGACTTTC
TRBV18,-,-,TRBJ1-4,CASSPETETEKLFF,TGTGCCAGCTCACCAGAGACGGAGACCGAAAAACTGTTTTTT
TRBV10-3,-,TRBD1,TRBJ1-1,CAISENRQGNTEAFF,TGTGCCATCAGTGAAAACAGACAGGGGAACACTGAAGCTTTCTTT
TRBV4-1,-,TRBD1,TRBJ2-7,CASSQPGQGAYEQYF,TGCGCCAGCAGCCAACCAGGACAGGGGGCCTACGAGCAGTACTTC
TRBV29-1,-,-,TRBJ1-1,CSVEDPGRAFF,TGCAGCGTTGAAGATCCAGGGCGGGCTTTCTTT
TRBV3-1/TRBV3-2,-,-,TRBJ1-2,CASSRESNYGYTF,TGTGCCAGCAGCCGGGAGTCTAACTATGGCTACACCTTC
TRBV6-5,-,-,TRBJ2-2,CASKEGAGTGELFF,TGTGCCAGCAAGGAGGGGGCAGGCACCGGGGAGCTGTTTTTT
TRBV7-9,once,-,TRBJ1-2,CASSFGQAYGYTF,TGTGCCAGCAGCTTCGGACAAGCCTATGGCTACACCTTC
TRBV30,-,-,TRBJ2-3,CAWSVLGVGTDTQYF,TGTGCCTGGAGTGTACTCGGGGTCGGCACAGATACGCAGTATTTT
TRBV10-2,-,-,TRBJ2-5,CASSELATIQETQYF,TGCGCCAGCAGTGAACTAGCTACGATACAAGAGACCCAGTACTTC
TRBV28,-,-,TRBJ1-3,CASSPYSGNTIYF,TGTGCCAGCAGTCCCTACTCTGGAAACACCATATATTTT
TRBV19,-,TRBD1,TRBJ2-1,CASSSPGQGASKEQFF,TGTGCCAGTAGTAGCCCGGGACAGGGGGCTTCCAAAGAGCAGTTCTTC
TRBV6-9,-,TRBD1,TRBJ1-3,CASKGTGAFSGNTIYF,TGTGCCAGCAAAGGGACAGGGGCCTTCTCTGGAAACACCATATATTTT